This entry lists 30 T cell receptor beta chains sequenced from one sample in a study of cytotoxic CD8 clonotypes in ibrutinib-treated CLL. TCRdb keeps only in-frame clones here, not all; method: immunoSEQ multiplex PCR. Among 150,000 or so clones, roughly 85% were seen once, and the ten largest hold roughly 1.9%. Sequences were derived from PBMCs, sampled after 24 months of ibrutinib treatment. Receptors were obtained from a human donor with chronic lymphocytic leukemia.

The genes are TRBV27 and TRBJ1-2; D is unresolved. The length of the CDR3 is 13 residues. Germline values: CDR1 MNHEY, CDR2 SMNVEV (reference sequence). V lost 10 bases, J lost 0 bases, and 12 bases lay in between. The CDR3 coding sequence is TGTGCCACCCAGAGCCCCGCTAACTATGGCTACACCTTC. Its translation is CATQSPANYGYTF.

The J gene is TRBJ2-1, the V gene TRBV7-2; TRBD1 matches at 8 bases. Germline assignment: CDR1 SGHTA and CDR2 FQGNSA. The CDR3 contains 12 residues. Trimming removed 6 bases from V and 9 bases from J; junction bases left unmatched: 4. The CDR3 protein is CASRGRGLEQFF. The CDR3 DNA sequence: TGTGCCAGCAGGGGCAGGGGGCTTGAGCAGTTCTTC. Complete variable domain (other parts from reference TRBV7-2 and TRBJ2-1): GAGVSQSPSNKVTEKGKDVELRCDPISGHTALYWYRQSLGQGLEFLIYFQGNSAPDKSGLPSDRFSAERTGGSVSTLTIQRTQQEDSAVYLCASRGRGLEQFFGPGTRLTVL.

The chain links TRBV7-9 to TRBJ2-5; TRBD2 agrees at 7 bases. The germline V gene has CDR1 SEHNR and CDR2 FQNEAQ (reference sequence). The CDR3 contains 18 residues. V trimming: 4 bases; J trimming: 5 bases; junction bases outside the gene matches: 19. In nucleotides, the CDR3 is TGTGCCAGCAGCTCCTGGGGCCAGCGGGGATCCCGAGGGGAGACCCAGTACTTC. Translated, it gives CASSSWGQRGSRGETQYF.

This clone was recorded a few times. The chain uses TRBV5-4 and TRBJ2-6; TRBD2 is a possible D gene (5 bases). This CDR3 is built from 14 residues. Trimming shortened V by 4 bases and J by 4 bases, and 9 bases separated the two germline ends. The germline V gene has CDR1 SGHNT and CDR2 YYREEE (reference sequence). CDR3 bases: TGTGCCAGCAGCCGCCCGGGGGGGGCCAACGTCCTGACTTTC. Amino acids: CASSRPGGANVLTF. Together with reference TRBV5-4 and TRBJ2-6, the CDR3 gives the full variable domain: ETGVTQSPTHLIKTRGQQVTLRCSSQSGHNTVSWYQQALGQGPQFIFQYYREEENGRGNFPPRFSGLQFPNYSSELNVNALELDDSALYLCASSRPGGANVLTFGAGSRLTVL.

The rearrangement uses TRBV2 and TRBJ1-2, with unresolved D. V dropped 4 bases and J dropped 4 bases, with 13 bases sitting between them. Germline V gene data show CDR1 as SNHLY and CDR2 as FYNNEI. This CDR3 comprises 14 residues. This CDR3 is CASSVGYTSYGYTF. For the CDR3, the DNA is TGTGCCAGCAGTGTGGGGTACACCAGCTATGGCTACACCTTC.

V and J are TRBV5-1 and TRBJ2-3, with 7 nucleotides matching TRBD2. The germline CDR1 and CDR2 sequences are SGHRS and YFSETQ. There are 16 residues in the CDR3. The ends lost 0 bases at V and 1 base at J; junction bases unmatched: 5. The CDR3 here is CASSLVGLAGTDTQYF. In nucleotides, the CDR3 is TGCGCCAGCAGCTTGGTTGGGCTAGCGGGCACAGATACGCAGTATTTT.

The J gene is TRBJ2-5, the V gene TRBV6-5; 8 positions match TRBD1. Germline V gene lookup returns CDR1 MNHEY and CDR2 SVGAGI. CDR3 length: 14 residues. Trimming cost V 7 bases and J 3 bases; bases outside gene matches: 7. CDR3 sequence: CASTGTGIKETQYF. CDR3 nucleotides: TGTGCCAGCACCGGGACAGGTATTAAAGAGACCCAGTACTTC.

The chain couples TRBV29-1 to TRBJ2-1; 7 bases are shared with TRBD2. The V gene end was trimmed by 6 bases and the J gene end by 0 bases; junction bases not matched to a gene: 11. This CDR3 comprises 16 residues. The germline gives CDR1 SQVTM, CDR2 ANQGSEA. CDR3 nucleotides: TGCAGCGTGATGCGTCTAGCGGTGGCCTCCTACAATGAGCAGTTCTTC. Translated: CSVMRLAVASYNEQFF.

The CDR3 DNA follows: TGTGCCAGCAGTCCCGGGGACCTCTACGAGCAGTACTTC. Translating gives CASSPGDLYEQYF. The chain has TRBV28 and TRBJ2-7; possibly TRBD1 or TRBD2 for D (5 bases each). The CDR3 has 13 residues. Trimming stripped 5 bases from V and 3 bases from J, with 11 bases between. CDR1 MDHEN and CDR2 SYDVKM come from the germline V gene.

This clone was counted between two and nine times. The chain has TRBV2 and TRBJ1-2; the D is unclear. Looked up from germline, CDR1 is SNHLY and CDR2 is FYNNEI. There are 13 residues in the CDR3. Trimming pared 4 bases from V and 8 bases from J, leaving 14 bases between. For the CDR3, the DNA is TGTGCCAGCAGTGGGGTAGCGGGATACGGCTACACCTTC. As protein: CASSGVAGYGYTF.

J is TRBJ1-2 and V is TRBV4-1; D is undetermined. Between the trimmed V and J ends, which lost 0 bases and 8 bases, there was a span of 13 bases. The CDR3 covers 14 residues. Germline V lookup: CDR1 MGHRA, CDR2 YSYEKL. The CDR3 here is CASSQDFADAGYTF. CDR3 nucleotides: TGCGCCAGCAGCCAAGACTTCGCGGACGCCGGCTACACCTTC.

A word on this clone: The sample contains more than one DNA sequence encoding this CDR3. The rearrangement uses TRBV28 and TRBJ2-7, with D tentatively TRBD1 (6 bases). Germline CDR1 reads MDHEN; CDR2 reads SYDVKM. Trimming took 1 base from V and 4 from J, leaving 8 bases between them. The CDR3 sequence is 13 residues long. CDR3 protein: CASSLYREYEQYF. CDR3 bases: TGTGCCAGCAGTTTATACAGGGAATACGAGCAGTACTTC.

There are a few counts of this clone. The rearrangement links TRBV6-4 to TRBJ2-2; D is ambiguous. Germline lookup yields CDR1 MRHNA and CDR2 SNTAGT. Trimming cost V 6 bases and J 8 bases, with 13 bases left between them. CDR3 length: 13 residues. The CDR3 DNA follows: TGTGCCAGCAGCGTAGACCCTTTGGGGGAGCTGTTTTTT. Its protein is CASSVDPLGELFF.

This chain joins TRBV19 and TRBJ1-2; no firm D call. The CDR3 has 13 amino acids. V was pared by 6 bases and J by 5 bases, with 13 bases between. Germline V gene data show CDR1 as LNHDA and CDR2 as SQIVND (reference sequence). The CDR3 protein is CASRSTDLYGYTF. The CDR3 DNA sequence: TGTGCCAGTAGATCCACGGATCTATATGGCTACACCTTC. Full variable domain (missing parts from reference TRBV19 and TRBJ1-2): DGGITQSPKYLFRKEGQNVTLSCEQNLNHDAMYWYRQDPGQGLRLIYYSQIVNDFQKGDIAEGYSVSREKKESFPLTVTSAQKNPTAFYLCASRSTDLYGYTFGSGTRLTVV.

This chain connects TRBV5-4 to TRBJ2-6; no clear D gene. V lost 0 bases and J 0 bases, leaving 4 bases between the germline ends. Germline V lookup: CDR1 SGHNT, CDR2 YYREEE (reference sequence). This CDR3 is 15 amino acids long. The CDR3 DNA is TGTGCCAGCAGCTTGGAGGGCTCTGGGGCCAACGTCCTGACTTTC. Translated, it gives CASSLEGSGANVLTF.

The V and J genes are TRBV28 and TRBJ1-2, with 8 bases that match TRBD1. Germline CDR1 MDHEN, CDR2 SYDVKM. The CDR3 contains 13 residues. The trim removed 8 bases at V and 3 bases at J, leaving 5 bases unmatched. CDR3 sequence reads: CASLQGAYYGYTF. CDR3 nucleotides: TGTGCCAGCCTCCAGGGGGCGTACTATGGCTACACCTTC.

This clone was detected only a few times. The chain joins TRBV6-4 to TRBJ1-6; TRBD1 aligns across 7 bases. The CDR3 has 15 amino acids. The V gene end was trimmed by 6 bases and the J gene end by 8 bases; junction bases not matched to a gene: 10. Germline assignment: CDR1 MRHNA and CDR2 SNTAGT. The CDR3 protein is CASSGQAGIHSPLHF. The CDR3 coding sequence is TGTGCCAGCAGCGGACAGGCCGGGATCCATTCACCCCTCCACTTT.

This clone turned up a few times. The chain has TRBV18 and TRBJ2-5; no firm D call. Germline CDR1 reads KGHSH; CDR2 reads LQKENI. V gave up 0 bases and J gave up 5 bases, with 19 bases separating them. This CDR3 contains 17 residues. CDR3 residues: CASSPPYSSKSWETQYF. The CDR3 DNA follows: TGTGCCAGCTCACCACCGTATTCGTCAAAATCGTGGGAGACCCAGTACTTC.

V and J are TRBV27 and TRBJ1-3, with TRBD1 matching 11 bases. Germline V gene data show CDR1 as MNHEY and CDR2 as SMNVEV (reference sequence). The junction had 1 base not matched to a gene; V was cut back by 3 bases and J by 0 bases. The CDR3 sequence is 16 residues long. The CDR3 DNA reads TGTGCCAGCAGTTTGGACAGGGGGCTCTCTGGAAACACCATATATTTT. This sequence encodes CASSLDRGLSGNTIYF.

V usage is TRBV7-9 and J usage is TRBJ2-1; 10 nucleotides match TRBD2. Germline V lookup: CDR1 SEHNR, CDR2 FQNEAQ (reference sequence). The V gene end was trimmed by 5 bases and the J gene end by 9 bases; junction bases not matched to a gene: 10. This CDR3 region has 15 residues. CDR3 nucleotide sequence: TGTGCCAGCAGCCCCGGGGGACTAGCGCAGGCTGAGCAGTTCTTC. As protein: CASSPGGLAQAEQFF.

The chain employs TRBV19 and TRBJ2-2; unclear D gene. The V and J ends lost 3 bases and 6 bases respectively, with 8 bases between them. The CDR3 has 13 amino acids. The V gene's germline CDR1 is LNHDA and CDR2 SQIVND (reference sequence). CDR3 region: CASSIRPPGELFF. CDR3 bases: TGTGCCAGTAGTATTCGACCCCCCGGGGAGCTGTTTTTT. Based on the CDR3 plus reference TRBV19 and TRBJ2-2, the full variable domain is DGGITQSPKYLFRKEGQNVTLSCEQNLNHDAMYWYRQDPGQGLRLIYYSQIVNDFQKGDIAEGYSVSREKKESFPLTVTSAQKNPTAFYLCASSIRPPGELFFGEGSRLTVL.

A single count supports this clone. Here the CDR3 DNA reads TGTGCCAGCACCCCACCACAGGGGAGGGGGAGCAATCAGCCCCAGCATTTT. Translating gives CASTPPQGRGSNQPQHF. The chain combines TRBV28 with TRBJ1-5, with 7 bases identical to TRBD1. V was pared by 7 bases and J by 1 base, with 13 bases of the junction left unmatched. CDR3 length equals 17 residues. Germline V lookup: CDR1 MDHEN, CDR2 SYDVKM.

This chain joins TRBV28 and TRBJ2-7, with D maybe TRBD1 (6 bases). The CDR3 sequence is 16 residues long. V lost 6 bases and J 5 bases, leaving 23 bases between the germline ends. Per the germline V gene, CDR1 is MDHEN and CDR2 is SYDVKM. The CDR3 region has the DNA TGTGCCAGCAGCCCCTCCGGGACCACAGGGTTGAACGAGCAGTACTTC. Translated: CASSPSGTTGLNEQYF.

V gene TRBV5-1 combines with J gene TRBJ1-5; 9 nucleotides line up with TRBD1. This CDR3 has 17 amino acids. Trimming at V came to 1 base and at J to 5 bases, leaving 10 bases not matched to a gene. The V gene's germline CDR1 is SGHRS and CDR2 YFSETQ. The CDR3 bases are TGCGCCAGCAGCTTGCTTCCCTTGGGACAGGGACATCAGCCCCAGCATTTT. Translating it yields CASSLLPLGQGHQPQHF.

The rearrangement links TRBV5-5 to TRBJ1-2; 10 nucleotides match TRBD1. CDR1 and CDR2 from the germline V gene are SGHKS and YYEKEE (reference sequence). The CDR3 is made up of 14 amino acids. J was trimmed by 7 bases and V by 1 base; bases with no gene match: 4. The CDR3 DNA reads TGTGCCAGCAGCTTGTGGGACAGGGGCGGTGGCTACACCTTC. Its translation is CASSLWDRGGGYTF. The variable domain in full, with the rest retrieved from reference TRBV5-5 and TRBJ1-2, is DAGVTQSPTHLIKTRGQQVTLRCSPISGHKSVSWYQQVLGQGPQFIFQYYEKEERGRGNFPDRFSARQFPNYSSELNVNALLLGDSALYLCASSLWDRGGGYTFGSGTRLTVV.

V gene TRBV6-6 combines with J gene TRBJ1-5; TRBD1 is a possible D gene (5 bases). Germline V lookup: CDR1 MNHNY, CDR2 SVGAGI (reference sequence). The CDR3 is made up of 15 amino acids. V lost 0 bases and J 4 bases, leaving 10 bases between the germline ends. The CDR3 DNA is TGTGCCAGCAGTTACTCAGGGCAGGGAAATCAGCCCCAGCATTTT. Its protein is CASSYSGQGNQPQHF.

V gene TRBV21-1 combines with J gene TRBJ2-7; TRBD1 was called by the table and not checked on the DNA. TRBV21-1 is a recognized pseudogene. This CDR3 region has 16 residues. The CDR3 loop is CASSKVGARDLYEQYF. In DNA form, the CDR3 reads TGTGCCAGCAGCAAAGTAGGGGCAAGAGATCTCTACGAGCAGTACTTC.

This chain uses TRBV6-5 with TRBJ1-1, with 10 bases fitting TRBD1. Trimming took 3 bases from V and 2 from J; bases not matched to a gene: 3. Germline V gene sequence: CDR1 MNHEY, CDR2 SVGAGI. The CDR3 has 15 amino acids. The CDR3 spells CASSYGDRGNTEAFF. The DNA for the CDR3 is TGTGCCAGCAGTTATGGGGACAGGGGAAACACTGAAGCTTTCTTT.

This rearrangement joins TRBV7-8 to TRBJ2-7; D not resolved. The CDR3 loop spans 13 amino acids. The germline V gene has CDR1 SGHVS and CDR2 FQNEAQ. V was shortened by 5 bases and J by 2 bases, with 10 bases between the two germline ends. CDR3 in amino acids: CASSRSETYEQYF. In nucleotides, the CDR3 is TGTGCCAGCAGCCGCAGCGAGACCTACGAGCAGTACTTC.

V gene TRBV6-5 combines with J gene TRBJ2-7; D ambiguous. The CDR3 sequence is 14 residues long. Trimming shortened V by 0 bases and J by 3 bases, and 9 bases separated the two germline ends. Germline V lookup: CDR1 MNHEY, CDR2 SVGAGI. As DNA, the CDR3 is TGTGCCAGCAGTTACTCGGCAGGTGGCTACGAGCAGTACTTC. Its protein product is CASSYSAGGYEQYF.